These 26 T cell receptor beta chains originate from one sample sequenced in a study of cytomegalovirus exposure and HLA in healthy donors. With 60 Vbeta and 13 Jbeta primers, the PCR was carried out. TCRdb's table, derived via immunoSEQ multiplex PCR, lists solely in-frame clones and lacks some. The data show around 120,000 clones, roughly 80% seen once. Sequencing input: PBMCs. These TCRs come from a woman in her twenties or thirties in good health and CMV-seropositive.

The J gene is TRBJ1-4, the V gene TRBV5-1, with 7 positions matching TRBD1. J lost 0 bases, V lost 5 bases, and 7 bases had no gene match. CDR1 SGHRS and CDR2 YFSETQ come from the germline V gene. This CDR3 region has 16 residues. Here the CDR3 reads CASSRAGGPTNEKLFF. In DNA, the CDR3 is TGCGCCAGCAGTCGGGCAGGGGGTCCAACTAATGAAAAACTGTTTTTT. Supplemented by reference TRBV5-1 and TRBJ1-4, the full variable domain reads KAGVTQTPRYLIKTRGQQVTLSCSPISGHRSVSWYQQTPGQGLQFLFEYFSETQRNKGNFPGRFSGRQFSNSRSEMNVSTLELGDSALYLCASSRAGGPTNEKLFFGSGTQLSVL.

Notes on this clone: The junction shows a germline mismatch at one end, possibly a read error. V usage is TRBV6-5 and J usage is TRBJ2-1; D may be TRBD1 (6 bases). The CDR3 has 15 residues. Germline V lookup: CDR1 MNHEY, CDR2 SVGAGI. CDR3 nucleotides: TGTGCCAGCAGCTACTCAGGGGTCTCCTACAATGAGCAGTTCTTC. It is translated as CASSYSGVSYNEQFF.

The chain joins TRBV15 to TRBJ2-1; 14 bases line up with TRBD2. This CDR3 comprises 19 residues. V lost 3 bases and J lost 0; bases outside the gene matches: 7. In germline, CDR1 is LNHNV, CDR2 YYDKDF (reference sequence). CDR3 residues: CATSSPGLAGASSYNEQFF. CDR3 sequence (DNA): TGTGCCACCAGCAGTCCGGGACTAGCGGGGGCAAGCTCCTACAATGAGCAGTTCTTC.

This clone was found once. The gene calls are TRBV28 and TRBJ1-1; tentatively, D is TRBD1 (5 bases). Germline V CDR1 and CDR2: MDHEN, SYDVKM. Trimming took off 6 bases at V and 1 base at J, with 15 bases between the two ends. The CDR3 extends over 15 amino acids. The CDR3 sequence is CASSHSRVPNTEAFF. The CDR3 bases are TGTGCCAGCAGCCACTCCAGGGTTCCGAACACTGAAGCTTTCTTT. The whole variable domain, remainder taken from reference TRBV28 and TRBJ1-1, is DVKVTQSSRYLVKRTGEKVFLECVQDMDHENMFWYRQDPGLGLRLIYFSYDVKMKEKGDIPEGYSVSREKKERFSLILESASTNQTSMYLCASSHSRVPNTEAFFGQGTRLTVV.

This chain connects TRBV28 to TRBJ2-6, with D tentatively TRBD1 (5 bases). V lost 8 bases and J lost 4, with 15 bases in between. CDR3 length: 15 residues. Per germline, CDR1 MDHEN and CDR2 SYDVKM. Written as DNA, the CDR3 is TGTGCCAGCCAACAGGCCCCTGTGGGGGCCAACGTCCTGACTTTC. Translated, it gives CASQQAPVGANVLTF.

In this sample, this clone turned up a few times. The chain combines TRBV4-1 with TRBJ2-1; 7 bases are shared with TRBD2. CDR3 length equals 16 residues. CDR1 and CDR2 (germline): MGHRA, YSYEKL. With V trimmed by 0 bases and J by 3 bases, 5 bases remained unmatched. The CDR3 protein is CASSQDWRGNYNEQFF. The CDR3 DNA reads TGCGCCAGCAGCCAAGACTGGCGGGGGAACTACAATGAGCAGTTCTTC.

The gene calls are TRBV7-2 and TRBJ2-1; 7 bases align to TRBD1. The J segment lost 3 bases and the V segment lost 6 bases, leaving 8 bases of the junction unmatched. CDR1 and CDR2 from the germline V gene are SGHTA and FQGNSA. The CDR3 length is 15 residues. In DNA, the CDR3 is TGTGCCAGCAGACCAACCGGGACAGACTACAATGAGCAGTTCTTC. It is translated as CASRPTGTDYNEQFF.

This clone was seen just once. The chain carries TRBV4-1 and TRBJ2-5, with D possibly matching TRBD2 (7 bases). Trimming shortened V by 2 bases and J by 2 bases, and 12 bases separated the two germline ends. The CDR3 runs to 15 residues. The germline V gene has CDR1 MGHRA and CDR2 YSYEKL. The CDR3 reads CASSQSAGQQETQYF. DNA of the CDR3: TGCGCCAGCAGCCAATCAGCGGGACAACAAGAGACCCAGTACTTC.

This chain uses TRBV11-3 with TRBJ2-3, with 10 bases that match TRBD1. V lost 5 bases, J lost 4 bases, and 9 bases stayed unmatched. The germline CDR1 and CDR2 sequences are SGHNT and YENEEA. The CDR3 length is 16 residues. The CDR3 loop reads CASSQTGTGVSDTQYF. The CDR3 DNA is TGTGCCAGCAGCCAGACCGGGACAGGGGTTTCAGATACGCAGTATTTT.

This chain connects TRBV4-3 to TRBJ2-2, with a possible D match to TRBD2 (7 bases). V was cut by 3 bases and J by 13 bases, with 15 bases left in between. The CDR3 consists of 13 residues. CDR1 is LGHNA and CDR2 is YSLEER in the germline V gene. CDR3 sequence: CASSQERGGGLFF. The CDR3 nucleotides read TGCGCCAGCAGCCAGGAGAGGGGGGGCGGGCTGTTTTTT.

The chain couples TRBV5-1 to TRBJ2-3, with 10 positions matching TRBD2. CDR3 length: 17 amino acids. V was pared by 4 bases and J by 5 bases, with 13 bases of the junction left unmatched. Germline-derived CDR1 and CDR2 are SGHRS and YFSETQ. CDR3 region: CASSVGPSGGAIDTQYF. The CDR3 region has the DNA TGCGCCAGCAGCGTGGGCCCGAGCGGGGGGGCCATAGATACGCAGTATTTT.

The chain links TRBV30 to TRBJ2-5; a weak D match, TRBD2 (5 bases). V was cut by 0 bases and J by 2 bases, with 13 bases left in between. The germline V gene has CDR1 GTSNPN and CDR2 SVGIG (reference sequence). This CDR3 comprises 15 residues. DNA of the CDR3: TGTGCCTGGAGTGTAAGAGGGTTCACGCAAGAGACCCAGTACTTC. This translates into CAWSVRGFTQETQYF.

The chain links TRBV30 to TRBJ2-5; D might be TRBD1 (6 bases). The better agreement between TRBJ2-7 and the DNA end casts doubt on the J call. This CDR3 spans 16 amino acids. Germline assignment: CDR1 GTSNPN and CDR2 SVGIG (reference sequence). The CDR3 is CAWSLKVTGIHPEQYF. CDR3 DNA: TGTGCCTGGAGTCTAAAGGTGACAGGAATCCACCCCGAGCAGTACTTC.

The table lists this clone with a count of one. V usage is TRBV5-1 and J usage is TRBJ1-1; 7 nucleotides match TRBD1. Germline V CDR1 and CDR2: SGHRS, YFSETQ. The CDR3 spans 14 residues. V trimming: 4 bases; J trimming: 6 bases; junction bases outside the gene matches: 9. CDR3 nucleotide sequence: TGCGCCAGCAGCCGGCAGGGGGTAGAAGCTGAAGCTTTCTTT. Its translation is CASSRQGVEAEAFF. Filled out from reference TRBV5-1 and TRBJ1-1, the complete variable domain reads KAGVTQTPRYLIKTRGQQVTLSCSPISGHRSVSWYQQTPGQGLQFLFEYFSETQRNKGNFPGRFSGRQFSNSRSEMNVSTLELGDSALYLCASSRQGVEAEAFFGQGTRLTVV.

The rearrangement uses TRBV18 and TRBJ2-1; maybe TRBD1 (6 bases). Germline-derived CDR1 and CDR2 are KGHSH and LQKENI. This CDR3 spans 12 amino acids. Between the trimmed V and J ends, which lost 3 bases and 8 bases, there was a span of 8 bases. DNA for the CDR3: TGTGCCAGCTCACCGTCAGGGGATGAGCAGTTCTTC. This gives the protein CASSPSGDEQFF.

The rearrangement joins TRBV5-1 to TRBJ2-5; 7 bases line up with TRBD2. CDR3 size: 16 residues. V lost 1 base and J lost 1; bases outside the gene matches: 7. Germline values: CDR1 SGHRS, CDR2 YFSETQ. The CDR3 sequence: CASSLKASGTQETQYF. The CDR3 DNA is TGCGCCAGCAGCTTGAAGGCTAGCGGAACCCAAGAGACCCAGTACTTC.

V and J are TRBV9 and TRBJ1-5, with D possibly TRBD1 on 5 matching bases. CDR1 is SGDLS, CDR2 YYNGEE, per germline. The CDR3 is 15 residues long. Trimming pared 4 bases from V and 0 bases from J, leaving 11 bases between. CDR3 amino acids: CASSHGGASNQPQHF. CDR3 sequence (DNA): TGTGCCAGCAGCCACGGAGGGGCTAGCAATCAGCCCCAGCATTTT.

J is TRBJ2-7 and V is TRBV2; TRBD2 is a possible D gene (6 bases). CDR3 length: 15 amino acids. The germline gives CDR1 SNHLY, CDR2 FYNNEI. Trimming left V 2 bases short and J 4 bases short, with 15 bases between. The CDR3 coding sequence is TGTGCCAGCAGTGAATGGGGGGAGGCTGGATACGAGCAGTACTTC. It encodes CASSEWGEAGYEQYF.

On this clone itself: At one boundary the junction diverges from the germline segment, which might be a read error. The V and J genes are TRBV7-2 and TRBJ2-5; tentatively, D is TRBD2 (7 bases). From germline, CDR1 is SGHTA and CDR2 FQGNSA. This CDR3 is 14 amino acids long. DNA for the CDR3: TGTGCCAGCAGCTTAGCGGGGGGGCGAGAGCCCCAGTACTTC. Its translation is CASSLAGGREPQYF.

The rearrangement uses TRBV9 and TRBJ1-3, with unresolved D. Trimming took 0 bases from V and 6 from J, leaving 10 bases between them. The CDR3 loop spans 14 amino acids. CDR1 and CDR2 from the germline V gene are SGDLS and YYNGEE. CDR3 amino acids: CASSVVQSSNTIYF. Written as DNA, the CDR3 is TGTGCCAGCAGCGTAGTCCAGTCGTCAAACACCATATATTTT.

This chain links TRBV30 with TRBJ2-7, with 10 bases that match TRBD1. CDR3 size: 15 residues. In germline, CDR1 is GTSNPN, CDR2 SVGIG (reference sequence). The V segment lost 5 bases and the J segment 0 bases; nucleotides outside the gene matches: 7. For the CDR3, the DNA is TGTGCCTGGGAACCGGGACAGGGGCACTCCTACGAGCAGTACTTC. Protein sequence: CAWEPGQGHSYEQYF.

V and J are TRBV29-1 and TRBJ1-3, with 8 bases aligning to TRBD1. V was clipped by 6 bases and J by 0 bases; unmatched bases: 4. Germline V CDR1 and CDR2: SQVTM, ANQGSEA. The CDR3 has 14 amino acids. CDR3 protein: CSVGQGHSGNTIYF. The DNA for the CDR3 is TGCAGCGTAGGACAGGGCCACTCTGGAAACACCATATATTTT.

The count of this clone is one. V is TRBV20-1 and J is TRBJ1-1; D is ambiguous. CDR3 length: 11 amino acids. Germline V gene lookup returns CDR1 DFQATT and CDR2 SNEGSKA (reference sequence). Trimming left V 5 bases short and J 3 bases short, with 7 bases between. CDR3: CSAASDTEAFF. Here the CDR3 DNA reads TGCAGTGCTGCCTCGGACACTGAAGCTTTCTTT.

This clone was observed a handful of times. This sequence joins TRBV2 and TRBJ2-7; 7 nucleotides align to TRBD1. The CDR3 consists of 14 residues. Trimming at V came to 5 bases and at J to 2 bases, leaving 6 bases not matched to a gene. Looked up from germline, CDR1 is SNHLY and CDR2 is FYNNEI. The CDR3 DNA sequence: TGTGCCAGCAGTTTAAACAGGGGCCCCTACGAGCAGTACTTC. Protein product: CASSLNRGPYEQYF.

The J gene is TRBJ2-1, the V gene TRBV6-4, with D possibly matching TRBD2 (5 bases). Germline assignment: CDR1 MRHNA and CDR2 SNTAGT. Trimming took 4 bases from V and 3 from J, leaving 19 bases between them. The CDR3 totals 17 residues. CDR3 bases: TGTGCCAGCAGTGTTCTGTGGATTCGTCGGGGCTACAATGAGCAGTTCTTC. The encoded protein is CASSVLWIRRGYNEQFF.

The chain has TRBV7-9 and TRBJ1-2; TRBD1 matches 9 bases. CDR1 is SEHNR, CDR2 FQNEAQ, per germline (reference sequence). V lost 0 bases, J lost 6 bases, and 5 bases stayed unmatched. This CDR3 contains 15 residues. For the CDR3, the DNA is TGTGCCAGCAGCTTAGCCGGGACAGGGTCCGATGGCTACACCTTC. Protein product: CASSLAGTGSDGYTF.